Presented here are 26 T cell receptor beta chains from one specimen sequenced in a study of cytomegalovirus exposure and HLA in healthy donors. The PCR made use of 60 Vbeta and 13 Jbeta primers. Repertoires were generated with immunoSEQ multiplex PCR, while TCRdb's copy carries only in-frame clones and drops some. The profile shows 100,000 to 120,000 clones, 78% of them singletons. The sample comprised PBMCs. These receptors came from a woman in her twenties or thirties in good health and CMV-seronegative.

This clone was seen a few times. The CDR3 loop reads CASSLSGTGGSSSYNEQFF. The CDR3 nucleotides are TGCGCCAGCAGCTTGTCCGGGACAGGGGGCTCAAGCTCCTACAATGAGCAGTTCTTC. The V and J genes are TRBV5-1 and TRBJ2-1, with 12 positions matching TRBD1. In germline, CDR1 is SGHRS, CDR2 YFSETQ. V trimming: 1 base; J trimming: 0 bases; junction bases outside the gene matches: 8. The CDR3 has 19 residues.

V is TRBV10-3 and J is TRBJ2-7; possible D gene TRBD2, 7 bases. This CDR3 has 15 residues. Trimming removed 10 bases at V and 7 bases at J, with 26 bases between. Germline V gene lookup returns CDR1 ENHRY and CDR2 SYGVKD. CDR3 bases: TGTGCCAGCGGCCCGGGGGGCAGGAGTACGTTAGAGCAGTACTTC. Its translation is CASGPGGRSTLEQYF.

The genes are TRBV4-1 and TRBJ1-1; 9 nucleotides line up with TRBD1. CDR1 and CDR2 (germline): MGHRA, YSYEKL. The CDR3 covers 17 residues. V gave up 1 base and J gave up 10 bases; unmatched junction bases: 16. The CDR3 sequence: CASSQAASTGGQRGAFF. The CDR3, as DNA: TGCGCCAGCAGCCAAGCAGCCTCTACAGGGGGCCAACGGGGAGCTTTCTTT.

The chain uses TRBV30 and TRBJ1-1; D is undetermined. V was clipped by 2 bases and J by 7 bases, with 17 bases between them. The CDR3 extends over 14 amino acids. Germline V gene sequence: CDR1 GTSNPN, CDR2 SVGIG (reference sequence). CDR3 in amino acids: CAWSTPQGRGEAFF. The CDR3 bases are TGTGCCTGGAGTACCCCCCAAGGCAGAGGTGAAGCTTTCTTT.

As DNA, the CDR3 is TGTGCCAGCAGTTTATTTCAGGGCTCGAACTATGGCTACACCTTC. Translating gives CASSLFQGSNYGYTF. V gene TRBV28 combines with J gene TRBJ1-2; TRBD1 might be the D (5 bases). CDR3 length: 15 amino acids. V was cut by 1 base and J by 2 bases, with 11 bases left in between. Germline V gene data show CDR1 as MDHEN and CDR2 as SYDVKM.

This clone has only one observation. The CDR3 nucleotides read TGTGCCTGGAGTGCAGGACGGGAGGCGGGTCAGCCCCAGCATTTT. Amino acids: CAWSAGREAGQPQHF. This chain connects TRBV30 to TRBJ1-5; D ambiguous. The CDR3 covers 15 residues. CDR1 and CDR2 from the germline V gene are GTSNPN and SVGIG (reference sequence). The germline V and J ends were trimmed by 1 base and 6 bases, with 16 bases remaining between them.

The chain has TRBV4-3 and TRBJ2-6, with TRBD1 as a possible D gene (5 bases). The CDR3 is 18 amino acids. Germline V CDR1 and CDR2: LGHNA, YSLEER. Trimming shortened V by 0 bases and J by 4 bases, and 16 bases separated the two germline ends. The CDR3 sequence: CASSQDLGQGTGANVLTF. The CDR3 DNA follows: TGCGCCAGCAGCCAAGATCTTGGGCAGGGCACCGGGGCCAACGTCCTGACTTTC.

In its sample, this clone was seen once. The rearrangement joins TRBV19 to TRBJ2-1; the D gene is possibly TRBD2 (5 bases). The CDR3 is 13 residues long. CDR1 is LNHDA, CDR2 SQIVND, per germline (reference sequence). Trimming shortened V by 4 bases and J by 7 bases, and 11 bases separated the two germline ends. The CDR3 DNA is TGTGCCAGTAGTACTAGACGGACTAATGAGCAGTTCTTC. It encodes CASSTRRTNEQFF. Supplemented by reference TRBV19 and TRBJ2-1, the full variable domain reads DGGITQSPKYLFRKEGQNVTLSCEQNLNHDAMYWYRQDPGQGLRLIYYSQIVNDFQKGDIAEGYSVSREKKESFPLTVTSAQKNPTAFYLCASSTRRTNEQFFGPGTRLTVL.

J is TRBJ1-2 and V is TRBV10-3; 7 nucleotides match TRBD1. The junction had 8 bases not matched to a gene; V was cut back by 3 bases and J by 4 bases. The CDR3 length is 15 residues. Per germline, CDR1 ENHRY and CDR2 SYGVKD. CDR3: CAISEPDREPYGYTF. In DNA form, the CDR3 reads TGTGCCATCAGTGAACCCGACAGGGAACCCTATGGCTACACCTTC.

This clone was observed a handful of times. This chain links TRBV14 with TRBJ1-1, with 9 positions matching TRBD1. Germline CDR1 SGHDN, CDR2 FVKESK. V shed 2 bases, J shed 2 bases, and the junction held 3 bases outside the gene matches. The CDR3 runs to 15 residues. Written as DNA, the CDR3 is TGTGCCAGCAGCCAACTGGGACAGGGCAACACTGAAGCTTTCTTT. Translating it yields CASSQLGQGNTEAFF.

This chain connects TRBV18 to TRBJ1-1; TRBD1 aligns across 7 bases. V shed 1 base, J shed 5 bases, and the junction held 4 bases outside the gene matches. In germline, CDR1 is KGHSH, CDR2 LQKENI. The CDR3 has 14 residues. CDR3 coding DNA: TGTGCCAGCTCACCACAGGGGGCTGATACTGAAGCTTTCTTT. Amino acid sequence: CASSPQGADTEAFF.

The rearrangement joins TRBV4-2 to TRBJ2-7, with TRBD2 matching 9 bases. The trim removed 0 bases at V and 3 bases at J, leaving 6 bases unmatched. Germline V gene data show CDR1 as LGHNA and CDR2 as YNFKEQ. The CDR3 is 16 amino acids. DNA for the CDR3: TGTGCCAGCAGCCAAGATACCCTAGCGGGGAGCTACGAGCAGTACTTC. Residues: CASSQDTLAGSYEQYF.

The chain carries TRBV10-3 and TRBJ2-5; D is undetermined. Trimming left V 0 bases short and J 4 bases short, with 6 bases between. The CDR3 has 13 residues. Looked up from germline, CDR1 is ENHRY and CDR2 is SYGVKD. CDR3 in amino acids: CAISESQRETQYF. CDR3 in DNA: TGTGCCATCAGTGAGTCGCAGCGAGAGACCCAGTACTTC.

This sequence joins TRBV7-8 and TRBJ2-1, with 10 bases lining up with TRBD2. This CDR3 is 18 amino acids long. Losses at the gene ends were 5 bases for V and 5 bases for J; bases not matched to a gene: 15. The V gene's germline CDR1 is SGHVS and CDR2 FQNEAQ. The CDR3 reads CASSPRLAGVTSNNEQFF. The CDR3 nucleotides read TGTGCCAGCAGCCCCCGCCTAGCGGGGGTGACCTCTAACAATGAGCAGTTCTTC. Combining the CDR3 with reference TRBV7-8 and TRBJ2-1 gives the whole variable domain GAGVSQSPRYKVAKRGQDVALRCDPISGHVSLFWYQQALGQGPEFLTYFQNEAQLDKSGLPSDRFFAERPEGSVSTLKIQRTQQEDSAVYLCASSPRLAGVTSNNEQFFGPGTRLTVL.

The V call is TRBV2, the J call TRBJ2-5; 9 positions agree with TRBD2. The germline gives CDR1 SNHLY, CDR2 FYNNEI. This CDR3 is 18 amino acids long. Trimming took 2 bases from V and 2 from J; bases not matched to a gene: 12. CDR3 sequence (DNA): TGTGCCAGCAGTGAACTTTGGGAGGGAACTAGCGGGCAAGAGACCCAGTACTTC. Translated: CASSELWEGTSGQETQYF.

J is TRBJ2-7 and V is TRBV29-1, with 10 bases fitting TRBD2. V shed 3 bases and J 3 bases; nucleotides not matched to a gene: 8. The CDR3 is made up of 15 amino acids. Germline V lookup: CDR1 SQVTM, CDR2 ANQGSEA. CDR3 sequence reads: CSVEGASGRRYEQYF. In DNA, the CDR3 is TGCAGCGTTGAGGGGGCTAGCGGGAGACGCTACGAGCAGTACTTC.

V usage is TRBV14 and J usage is TRBJ1-1; tentatively, D is TRBD1 (6 bases). Germline V gene lookup returns CDR1 SGHDN and CDR2 FVKESK. The CDR3 has 13 residues. Between the trimmed V and J ends, which lost 3 bases and 9 bases, there was a span of 14 bases. In nucleotides, the CDR3 is TGTGCCAGCAGCCAGAGTCAACAGGGACAAGCTTTCTTT. Its protein product is CASSQSQQGQAFF.

This clone was seen a handful of times. V is TRBV11-1 and J is TRBJ2-5; D is possibly TRBD1 (5 bases). The V gene lost 5 bases and the J gene lost 5 bases, with 15 bases spanning the gap. Germline assignment: CDR1 SGHAT and CDR2 FQDESV (reference sequence). The CDR3 totals 14 residues. The CDR3 DNA reads TGTGCCAGCAGCCGAGCAGGGAATCGGGAGACCCAGTACTTC. It is translated as CASSRAGNRETQYF.

The rearrangement links TRBV28 to TRBJ1-1, with D uncertain. The germline V gene encodes CDR1 MDHEN and CDR2 SYDVKM. The CDR3 is 16 residues long. V was clipped by 3 bases and J by 4 bases, with 18 bases between them. The chain's CDR3 is CASSFLEEVERTEAFF. In DNA form, the CDR3 reads TGTGCCAGCAGTTTTTTGGAGGAAGTAGAACGCACTGAAGCTTTCTTT.

V is TRBV14 and J is TRBJ2-2; 8 nucleotides align to TRBD2. Trimming removed 4 bases from V and 4 bases from J; junction bases left unmatched: 8. The length of the CDR3 is 16 residues. The germline V gene encodes CDR1 SGHDN and CDR2 FVKESK. The CDR3 DNA follows: TGTGCCAGCAGCCGTGGACTAGCTCTGGGCACCGGGGAGCTGTTTTTT. It translates to CASSRGLALGTGELFF. Drawing the rest from reference TRBV14 and TRBJ2-2, the complete variable domain is EAGVTQFPSHSVIEKGQTVTLRCDPISGHDNLYWYRRVMGKEIKFLLHFVKESKQDESGMPNNRFLAERTGGTYSTLKVQPAELEDSGVYFCASSRGLALGTGELFFGEGSRLTVL.

The rearrangement links TRBV30 to TRBJ1-2; 8 nucleotides match TRBD1. The junction had 5 bases not matched to a gene; V was cut back by 0 bases and J by 5 bases. The CDR3 runs to 14 residues. The germline V gene encodes CDR1 GTSNPN and CDR2 SVGIG (reference sequence). CDR3 amino acids: CAWSVQGGWYGYTF. The CDR3 region has the DNA TGTGCCTGGAGTGTACAGGGGGGGTGGTATGGCTACACCTTC. The whole variable domain, remainder taken from reference TRBV30 and TRBJ1-2, is SQTIHQWPATLVQPVGSPLSLECTVEGTSNPNLYWYRQAAGRGLQLLFYSVGIGQISSEVPQNLSASRPQDRQFILSSKKLLLSDSGFYLCAWSVQGGWYGYTFGSGTRLTVV.

This sequence joins TRBV28 and TRBJ1-6; D might be TRBD1 (6 bases). Germline V gene sequence: CDR1 MDHEN, CDR2 SYDVKM. The CDR3 has 15 amino acids. Trimming cost V 4 bases and J 6 bases, with 13 bases left between them. In DNA, the CDR3 is TGTGCCAGCAGTTCCCTGACAGGAGCTAATTCACCCCTCCACTTT. Residues: CASSSLTGANSPLHF.

This clone was counted only a few times. The V call is TRBV4-1, the J call TRBJ2-7, with D tentatively TRBD1 (6 bases). Germline V CDR1 and CDR2: MGHRA, YSYEKL. Trimming shortened V by 1 base and J by 4 bases, and 14 bases separated the two germline ends. This CDR3 has 15 amino acids. The CDR3 is CASSQAQGWEYEQYF. Here the CDR3 DNA reads TGCGCCAGCAGCCAAGCACAGGGATGGGAATACGAGCAGTACTTC.

This clone appeared once. This chain links TRBV4-1 with TRBJ1-1; D might be TRBD1 (5 bases). Germline CDR1 MGHRA, CDR2 YSYEKL. CDR3 length equals 21 residues. Trimming stripped 0 bases from V and 0 bases from J, with 26 bases between. Written as DNA, the CDR3 is TGCGCCAGCAGCCAAGACGGAAAAGGCGGTTATTCCGGGACTATGAACACTGAAGCTTTCTTT. It codes for CASSQDGKGGYSGTMNTEAFF.

This chain joins TRBV15 and TRBJ2-1; 12 nucleotides match TRBD2. Looked up from germline, CDR1 is LNHNV and CDR2 is YYDKDF (reference sequence). After removal of 5 bases from V and 8 bases from J, the junction contained 7 bases not matched to a gene. The CDR3 consists of 15 residues. CDR3 region: CATSEGLAGVDEQFF. CDR3 DNA: TGTGCCACCAGCGAGGGACTAGCGGGTGTGGATGAGCAGTTCTTC.

CDR3 coding DNA: TGTGCCTGGAGTCCCGGGACAGGGGAGAACGAAAAACTGTTTTTT. Residues: CAWSPGTGENEKLFF. The rearrangement joins TRBV30 to TRBJ1-4; 10 nucleotides agree with TRBD1. The J segment lost 8 bases and the V segment lost 2 bases, leaving 8 bases of the junction unmatched. Germline V gene sequence: CDR1 GTSNPN, CDR2 SVGIG (reference sequence). The CDR3 contains 15 residues.